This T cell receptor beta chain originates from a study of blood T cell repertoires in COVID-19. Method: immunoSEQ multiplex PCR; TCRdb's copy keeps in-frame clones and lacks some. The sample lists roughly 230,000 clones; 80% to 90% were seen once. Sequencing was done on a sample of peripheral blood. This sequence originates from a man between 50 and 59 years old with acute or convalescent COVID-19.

The CDR3: CASSSLTALPSREQYF. The CDR3 nucleotides read TGTGCCAGCAGTTCCCTGACAGCCTTACCGTCGAGAGAGCAGTACTTC. The genes are TRBV27 and TRBJ2-7; maybe TRBD1 (5 bases). Trimming stripped 4 bases from V and 7 bases from J, with 23 bases between. Germline assignment: CDR1 MNHEY and CDR2 SMNVEV (reference sequence). This CDR3 is built from 16 residues.